This T cell receptor (beta chain) was sequenced during a study of blood T cell repertoires in COVID-19. Only in-frame clones appear in the TCRdb table, and some are missing; sequencing was by immunoSEQ multiplex PCR. This sample has around 100,000 clones, with more than 85% found just once. Germline V gene lookup returns CDR1 KGHSH and CDR2 LQKENI. Trimming left V 4 bases short and J 1 base short, with 12 bases between. CDR3 length equals 15 residues. V and J are TRBV18 and TRBJ2-3, with D maybe TRBD2 (5 bases). The sequencing input was peripheral blood. The sequence was obtained from a man aged 50-59 years with active COVID-19. CDR3 protein: CASSRTFGGTDTQYF. The CDR3 DNA is TGTGCCAGCTCACGGACTTTCGGGGGCACAGATACGCAGTATTTT. The whole variable domain, filled in from reference TRBV18 and TRBJ2-3, reads NAGVMQNPRHLVRRRGQEARLRCSPMKGHSHVYWYRQLPEEGLKFMVYLQKENIIDESGMPKERFSAEFPKEGPSILRIQQVVRGDSAAYFCASSRTFGGTDTQYFGPGTRLTVL.